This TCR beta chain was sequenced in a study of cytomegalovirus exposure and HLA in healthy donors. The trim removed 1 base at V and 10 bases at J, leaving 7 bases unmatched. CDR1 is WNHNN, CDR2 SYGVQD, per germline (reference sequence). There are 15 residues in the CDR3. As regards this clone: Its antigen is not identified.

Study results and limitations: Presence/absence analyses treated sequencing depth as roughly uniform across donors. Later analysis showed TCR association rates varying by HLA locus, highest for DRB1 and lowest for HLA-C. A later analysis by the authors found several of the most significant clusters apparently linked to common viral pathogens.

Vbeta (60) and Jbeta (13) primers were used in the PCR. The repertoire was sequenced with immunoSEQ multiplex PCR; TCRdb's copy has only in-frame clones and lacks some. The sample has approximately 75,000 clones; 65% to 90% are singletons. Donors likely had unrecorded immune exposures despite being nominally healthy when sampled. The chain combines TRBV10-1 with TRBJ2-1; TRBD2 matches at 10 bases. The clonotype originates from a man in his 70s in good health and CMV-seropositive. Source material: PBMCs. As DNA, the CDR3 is TGCGCCAGCAGTGAGTTGTCTAGCGGGAGTAAGGAGCAGTTCTTC. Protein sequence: CASSELSSGSKEQFF.